The entry below gives a single T cell receptor beta chain sequence along with its context. This sample stems from a study of T cells in women clearing cervical HPV infection. Measured with immunoSEQ multiplex PCR; TCRdb has only the in-frame clones, and not every one. Here the sample table reports around 41,000 clones. Source material: blood buffy coat. The source is a woman between 18 and 69 years old with a cervical HPV16 infection that either progressed to CIN3+ or cleared (not recorded which).

CDR3 residues: CASSPLGAGSNQPQHF. Partial CDR3 DNA: TGTGCCAGTAGTCCCTTGGGGGCGGGTAGCAATCAGCCC. This chain joins TRBV19 and TRBJ1-5, with a possible D match to TRBD1 (6 bases). The CDR3 end is not reached by the read, which stops 3 residues before it; the germline J gene fills it in. V lost 5 bases and J 0 bases, leaving 14 bases between the germline ends. Germline-derived CDR1 and CDR2 are LNHDA and SQIVND (reference sequence). The length of the CDR3 is 16 residues.